The 26 T cell receptor beta chains below were found in one sample sequenced in a study of vaccination effects on CD4 cells after COVID-19. Which antigens these TCRs recognize remains unknown. The method was immunoSEQ multiplex PCR; TCRdb's version includes in-frame clones alone and lacks a portion of them. The sample includes 74,000 or so clones, 80% seen only once; the top ten take 12%. Sequencing followed a ViraFEST assay step that expanded antigen-specific CD4+ T cells with viral peptide pools. The authors isolated CD4+ T cells after ten to eleven days of culture. Negative nucleocapsid antibody tests before and after vaccination confirmed no previous SARS-CoV-2 infection. Sequenced material: CD4+ T cells from PBMCs cultured with SARS-CoV-2 spike peptides, taken before COVID-19 vaccination. These receptors were collected from a human donor who received a COVID-19 vaccine.

This clone was recorded a few times. The genes are TRBV29-1 and TRBJ2-7; maybe TRBD1 (6 bases). Germline V gives CDR1 SQVTM, CDR2 ANQGSEA. The CDR3 sequence is 13 residues long. V lost 7 bases and J lost 6, with 19 bases in between. The CDR3 nucleotides are TGCAGCGCAATAGGCACAGGGAGAGGCGAGCAGTACGTC. It specifies CSAIGTGRGEQYV.

The J gene is TRBJ2-2, the V gene TRBV5-4; D is unresolved. V gave up 3 bases and J gave up 2 bases, with 8 bases separating them. The CDR3 runs to 14 residues. Germline-derived CDR1 and CDR2 are SGHNT and YYREEE (reference sequence). CDR3 sequence (DNA): TGTGCCAGCAGCTCTGGACCAAACACCGGGGAGCTGTTTTTT. Protein: CASSSGPNTGELFF.

The V gene is TRBV11-3, the J gene TRBJ2-5; 10 nucleotides align to TRBD1. V lost 3 bases to trimming and J lost 5 bases; unmatched junction nucleotides: 6. Per the germline V gene, CDR1 is SGHNT and CDR2 is YENEEA. The CDR3 loop spans 15 amino acids. CDR3 protein: CASSLTGGSWETQYF. DNA for the CDR3: TGTGCCAGCAGCTTGACAGGGGGCTCGTGGGAGACCCAGTACTTC. Filled out from reference TRBV11-3 and TRBJ2-5, the complete variable domain reads EAGVVQSPRYKIIEKKQPVAFWCNPISGHNTLYWYLQNLGQGPELLIRYENEEAVDDSQLPKDRFSAERLKGVDSTLKIQPAELGDSAVYLCASSLTGGSWETQYFGPGTRLLVL.

The V gene is TRBV5-1, the J gene TRBJ2-1; 8 bases line up with TRBD2. CDR3 length equals 15 residues. With V trimmed by 0 bases and J by 4 bases, 3 bases remained unmatched. Germline values: CDR1 SGHRS, CDR2 YFSETQ. The CDR3, as DNA: TGCGCCAGCAGCTTGGCAGCGGGGGAATACAATGAGCAGTTCTTC. Its protein is CASSLAAGEYNEQFF. The whole variable domain, filled in from reference TRBV5-1 and TRBJ2-1, reads KAGVTQTPRYLIKTRGQQVTLSCSPISGHRSVSWYQQTPGQGLQFLFEYFSETQRNKGNFPGRFSGRQFSNSRSEMNVSTLELGDSALYLCASSLAAGEYNEQFFGPGTRLTVL.

The gene calls are TRBV7-8 and TRBJ1-2; D not certain. Trimming removed 3 bases from V and 1 base from J, with 9 bases in between. The CDR3 spans 14 residues. Germline CDR1 is SGHVS and CDR2 is FQNEAQ. CDR3 coding DNA: TGTGCCAGCAGCTTTCCCGGGAGTAACTATGGCTACACCTTC. Its protein is CASSFPGSNYGYTF.

This sequence joins TRBV12-3 or TRBV12-4 and TRBJ1-2, with TRBD1 matching over 9 bases. CDR3 length: 13 amino acids. V lost 5 bases to trimming and J lost 12 bases; unmatched junction nucleotides: 10. CDR3 in amino acids: CASSLPGQGRNTF. DNA for the CDR3: TGTGCCAGCAGTCTACCGGGACAGGGACGAAACACCTTC.

The chain couples TRBV6-6 to TRBJ1-2; 8 positions agree with TRBD1. CDR3 size: 15 residues. Germline V gene lookup returns CDR1 MNHNY and CDR2 SVGAGI (reference sequence). Losses at the gene ends were 0 bases for V and 0 bases for J; bases not matched to a gene: 0. DNA for the CDR3: TGTGCCAGCAGTTACTCGACAGGGGCTAACTATGGCTACACCTTC. It yields the protein CASSYSTGANYGYTF.

This clone was counted only a few times. The chain recombines TRBV5-6 with TRBJ1-6; TRBD1 matches 7 bases. CDR1 and CDR2 (germline): SGHDT, YYEEEE. CDR3 length equals 14 residues. Unmatched junction bases numbered 6, after V lost 2 bases and J lost 10 bases. The CDR3 bases are TGTGCCAGCAGCTTTGACAGGGCAGGCTCACCCCTCCACTTT. Its protein is CASSFDRAGSPLHF.

This clone was picked up a small number of times. The V gene is TRBV18, the J gene TRBJ1-5, with D maybe TRBD1 (5 bases). The V and J ends lost 3 bases and 6 bases respectively, with 15 bases between them. Germline lookup yields CDR1 KGHSH and CDR2 LQKENI. The CDR3 contains 15 residues. CDR3 DNA: TGTGCCAGCTCACCGTTGGGTGATGGGGGTCAGCCCCAGCATTTT. Its translation: CASSPLGDGGQPQHF.

The chain has TRBV7-2 and TRBJ2-6, with TRBD1 as a possible D gene (5 bases). The CDR3 totals 15 residues. V lost 5 bases to trimming and J lost 0 bases, with 8 bases between them. Germline V gene lookup returns CDR1 SGHTA and CDR2 FQGNSA. The CDR3: CASSQTVSGANVLTF. The CDR3 region has the DNA TGTGCCAGCAGCCAGACAGTCTCTGGGGCCAACGTCCTGACTTTC.

The genes are TRBV24-1 and TRBJ2-3; 12 bases fit TRBD2. Germline loops: CDR1 KGHDR, CDR2 SFDVKD. The CDR3 length is 16 residues. With V trimmed by 5 bases and J by 3 bases, 5 bases remained unmatched. The CDR3 DNA reads TGTGCCACCAGTGGAGGACTAGCGGGGCTAACAGATACGCAGTATTTT. It yields the protein CATSGGLAGLTDTQYF.

This clone was seen a handful of times. The V call is TRBV9, the J call TRBJ1-2; perhaps TRBD1 as D (5 bases). The CDR3 loop spans 13 amino acids. V lost 4 bases and J 10 bases, leaving 17 bases between the germline ends. CDR1 SGDLS and CDR2 YYNGEE come from the germline V gene. The CDR3 sequence is CASSPGTDGVYTF. As DNA, the CDR3 is TGTGCCAGCAGCCCCGGGACCGATGGAGTCTACACCTTC.

The CDR3 bases are TGTGCCAGCACCTTCCGGACAGGTCTAAATGAGCAGTTCTTC. This sequence encodes CASTFRTGLNEQFF. The chain employs TRBV2 and TRBJ2-1; 7 positions match TRBD1. V lost 7 bases and J lost 7; bases outside the gene matches: 10. The CDR3 is 14 amino acids. Germline lookup yields CDR1 SNHLY and CDR2 FYNNEI.

This clone was found once. The chain links TRBV7-3 to TRBJ2-3, with a tentative D call TRBD1 (7 bases). The CDR3 has 15 residues. V lost 6 bases, J lost 1 base, and 14 bases lay in between. Germline CDR1 SGHTA, CDR2 FQGTGA. CDR3 coding DNA: TGTGCCAGCAGACCTACAGGGGAGGGCACAGATACGCAGTATTTT. Its translation: CASRPTGEGTDTQYF.

The chain recombines TRBV19 with TRBJ1-1; D might be TRBD1 (5 bases). The CDR3 consists of 16 residues. V was clipped by 6 bases and J by 4 bases, with 21 bases between them. The germline V gene has CDR1 LNHDA and CDR2 SQIVND (reference sequence). Written as DNA, the CDR3 is TGTGCCAGTAGCGATGGTTCAGGGAGGGGAACCACTGAAGCTTTCTTT. Its protein is CASSDGSGRGTTEAFF.

This chain links TRBV6-5 with TRBJ2-2, with TRBD1 identical over 9 bases. The V gene's germline CDR1 is MNHEY and CDR2 SVGAGI. The CDR3 totals 13 residues. V trimming: 6 bases; J trimming: 6 bases; junction bases outside the gene matches: 2. Here the CDR3 DNA reads TGTGCCAGCAGGACAGGGGGTCCCGGGGAGCTGTTTTTT. Translating gives CASRTGGPGELFF.

V gene TRBV6-5 combines with J gene TRBJ2-7, with 7 bases aligning to TRBD2. Germline V gene data show CDR1 as MNHEY and CDR2 as SVGAGI. V trimming: 6 bases; J trimming: 3 bases; junction bases outside the gene matches: 8. The CDR3 extends over 14 amino acids. For the CDR3, the DNA is TGTGCCAGCAGGCCTCCGGGACTATTCTACGAGCAGTACGTC. Its translation: CASRPPGLFYEQYV.

V is TRBV3-1 (or the pseudogene TRBV3-2) and J is TRBJ1-3, with unresolved D. CDR1 is LGHDT and CDR2 is YNNKEL in the germline V gene (reference sequence). There are 15 residues in the CDR3. The V end lost 1 base, the J end lost 0 bases, and 7 bases lay between the germline ends. Written as DNA, the CDR3 is TGTGCCAGCAGCCAAGGGCGGCACTCTGGAAACACCATATATTTT. This translates into CASSQGRHSGNTIYF.

The rearrangement uses TRBV19 and TRBJ2-6, with D possibly being TRBD1 or TRBD2 (5 bases each). The V end lost 6 bases, the J end lost 0 bases, and 15 bases lay between the germline ends. The CDR3 is made up of 17 amino acids. Germline V gene sequence: CDR1 LNHDA, CDR2 SQIVND (reference sequence). The DNA for the CDR3 is TGTGCCAGTAGACCCAGGGACGGAAACTCTGGGGCCAACGTCCTGACTTTC. Amino acids: CASRPRDGNSGANVLTF.

The CDR3 nucleotides read TGTGCCAGCTCACCACTTCAGGCTAGCACAGATACGCAGTATTTT. Translated: CASSPLQASTDTQYF. The chain employs TRBV18 and TRBJ2-3; D is uncertain. From germline, CDR1 is KGHSH and CDR2 LQKENI. There are 15 residues in the CDR3. V lost 1 base to trimming and J lost 0 bases, with 8 bases between them. The full variable domain, its missing parts supplied by reference TRBV18 and TRBJ2-3, is NAGVMQNPRHLVRRRGQEARLRCSPMKGHSHVYWYRQLPEEGLKFMVYLQKENIIDESGMPKERFSAEFPKEGPSILRIQQVVRGDSAAYFCASSPLQASTDTQYFGPGTRLTVL.

The genes are TRBV2 and TRBJ2-2; D gene unclear. The CDR3 has 14 residues. The germline V and J ends were trimmed by 3 bases and 2 bases, with 7 bases remaining between them. In germline, CDR1 is SNHLY, CDR2 FYNNEI. This CDR3 reads CASSDVGNTGELFF. CDR3 coding DNA: TGTGCCAGCAGTGACGTTGGCAACACCGGGGAGCTGTTTTTT. Full variable domain (outside the CDR3, taken from reference TRBV2 and TRBJ2-2): EPEVTQTPSHQVTQMGQEVILRCVPISNHLYFYWYRQILGQKVEFLVSFYNNEISEKSEIFDDQFSVERPDGSNFTLKIRSTKLEDSAMYFCASSDVGNTGELFFGEGSRLTVL.

Only a few counts were recorded for this clone. The chain is built from TRBV10-2 and TRBJ1-2; maybe TRBD1 (5 bases). The CDR3 is 15 residues long. Per germline, CDR1 WSHSY and CDR2 SAAADI. V was pared by 0 bases and J by 1 base, with 9 bases between. The CDR3 loop reads CASSESLGVNYGYTF. The CDR3, as DNA: TGCGCCAGCAGTGAGTCGTTAGGGGTTAACTATGGCTACACCTTC.

CDR3 nucleotide sequence: TGTGCCAGCTCACCGGGACTGAACTATGGCTACACCTTC. It translates to CASSPGLNYGYTF. This chain uses TRBV18 with TRBJ1-2; D perhaps matches TRBD1 (5 bases). Germline assignment: CDR1 KGHSH and CDR2 LQKENI. The CDR3 is 13 residues long. The V gene lost 3 bases and the J gene lost 2 bases, with 7 bases spanning the gap.

The chain uses TRBV18 and TRBJ2-5, with D possibly matching TRBD1 (6 bases). Germline values: CDR1 KGHSH, CDR2 LQKENI. CDR3 length: 16 amino acids. V lost 0 bases to trimming and J lost 5 bases, with 16 bases between them. The CDR3 is CASSPPGRGDKETQYF. CDR3 bases: TGTGCCAGCTCACCACCCGGCAGGGGAGATAAGGAGACCCAGTACTTC.

The chain has TRBV6-5 and TRBJ2-5; D remains unclear. CDR1 and CDR2 (germline): MNHEY, SVGAGI. Trimming removed 4 bases at V and 2 bases at J, with 5 bases between. CDR3 size: 12 residues. The chain's CDR3 is CASSWWQETQYF. In nucleotides, the CDR3 is TGTGCCAGCAGTTGGTGGCAAGAGACCCAGTACTTC.

The chain carries TRBV28 and TRBJ1-1, with TRBD1 matching 7 bases. The germline gives CDR1 MDHEN, CDR2 SYDVKM. Trimming removed 6 bases from V and 3 bases from J; junction bases left unmatched: 10. This CDR3 contains 15 residues. In DNA form, the CDR3 reads TGTGCCAGCAGGCAGGGGGGACAGATTTACACTGAAGCTTTCTTT. Protein product: CASRQGGQIYTEAFF.